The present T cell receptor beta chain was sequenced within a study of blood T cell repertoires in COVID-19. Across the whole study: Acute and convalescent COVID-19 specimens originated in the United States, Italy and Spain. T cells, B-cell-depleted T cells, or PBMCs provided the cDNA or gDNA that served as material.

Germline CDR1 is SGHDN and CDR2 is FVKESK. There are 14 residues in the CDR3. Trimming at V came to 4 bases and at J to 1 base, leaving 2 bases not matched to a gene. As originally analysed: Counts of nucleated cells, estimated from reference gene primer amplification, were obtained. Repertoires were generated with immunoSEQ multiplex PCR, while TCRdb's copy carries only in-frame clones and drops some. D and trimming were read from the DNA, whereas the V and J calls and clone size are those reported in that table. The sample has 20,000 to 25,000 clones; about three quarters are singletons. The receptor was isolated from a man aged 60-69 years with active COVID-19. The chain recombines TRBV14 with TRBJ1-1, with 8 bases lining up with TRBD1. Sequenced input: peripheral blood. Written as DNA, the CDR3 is TGTGCCAGCAGCCGGACAGGGTGGAACACTGAAGCTTTCTTT. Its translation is CASSRTGWNTEAFF.